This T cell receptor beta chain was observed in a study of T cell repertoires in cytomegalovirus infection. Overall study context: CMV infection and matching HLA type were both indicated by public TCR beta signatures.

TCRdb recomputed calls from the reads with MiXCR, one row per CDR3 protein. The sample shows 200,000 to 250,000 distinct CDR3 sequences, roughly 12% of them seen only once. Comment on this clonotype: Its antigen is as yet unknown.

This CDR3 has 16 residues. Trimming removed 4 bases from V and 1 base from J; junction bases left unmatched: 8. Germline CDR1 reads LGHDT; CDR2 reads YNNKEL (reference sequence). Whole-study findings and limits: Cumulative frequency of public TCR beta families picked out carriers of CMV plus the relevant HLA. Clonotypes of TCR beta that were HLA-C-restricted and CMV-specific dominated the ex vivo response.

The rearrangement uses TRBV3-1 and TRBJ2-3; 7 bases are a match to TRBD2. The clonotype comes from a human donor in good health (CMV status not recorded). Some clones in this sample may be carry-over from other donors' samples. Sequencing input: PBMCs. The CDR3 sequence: CASSPDGLAGTDTQYF. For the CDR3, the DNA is TGTGCCAGCAGCCCAGACGGGCTAGCGGGCACAGATACGCAGTATTTT.